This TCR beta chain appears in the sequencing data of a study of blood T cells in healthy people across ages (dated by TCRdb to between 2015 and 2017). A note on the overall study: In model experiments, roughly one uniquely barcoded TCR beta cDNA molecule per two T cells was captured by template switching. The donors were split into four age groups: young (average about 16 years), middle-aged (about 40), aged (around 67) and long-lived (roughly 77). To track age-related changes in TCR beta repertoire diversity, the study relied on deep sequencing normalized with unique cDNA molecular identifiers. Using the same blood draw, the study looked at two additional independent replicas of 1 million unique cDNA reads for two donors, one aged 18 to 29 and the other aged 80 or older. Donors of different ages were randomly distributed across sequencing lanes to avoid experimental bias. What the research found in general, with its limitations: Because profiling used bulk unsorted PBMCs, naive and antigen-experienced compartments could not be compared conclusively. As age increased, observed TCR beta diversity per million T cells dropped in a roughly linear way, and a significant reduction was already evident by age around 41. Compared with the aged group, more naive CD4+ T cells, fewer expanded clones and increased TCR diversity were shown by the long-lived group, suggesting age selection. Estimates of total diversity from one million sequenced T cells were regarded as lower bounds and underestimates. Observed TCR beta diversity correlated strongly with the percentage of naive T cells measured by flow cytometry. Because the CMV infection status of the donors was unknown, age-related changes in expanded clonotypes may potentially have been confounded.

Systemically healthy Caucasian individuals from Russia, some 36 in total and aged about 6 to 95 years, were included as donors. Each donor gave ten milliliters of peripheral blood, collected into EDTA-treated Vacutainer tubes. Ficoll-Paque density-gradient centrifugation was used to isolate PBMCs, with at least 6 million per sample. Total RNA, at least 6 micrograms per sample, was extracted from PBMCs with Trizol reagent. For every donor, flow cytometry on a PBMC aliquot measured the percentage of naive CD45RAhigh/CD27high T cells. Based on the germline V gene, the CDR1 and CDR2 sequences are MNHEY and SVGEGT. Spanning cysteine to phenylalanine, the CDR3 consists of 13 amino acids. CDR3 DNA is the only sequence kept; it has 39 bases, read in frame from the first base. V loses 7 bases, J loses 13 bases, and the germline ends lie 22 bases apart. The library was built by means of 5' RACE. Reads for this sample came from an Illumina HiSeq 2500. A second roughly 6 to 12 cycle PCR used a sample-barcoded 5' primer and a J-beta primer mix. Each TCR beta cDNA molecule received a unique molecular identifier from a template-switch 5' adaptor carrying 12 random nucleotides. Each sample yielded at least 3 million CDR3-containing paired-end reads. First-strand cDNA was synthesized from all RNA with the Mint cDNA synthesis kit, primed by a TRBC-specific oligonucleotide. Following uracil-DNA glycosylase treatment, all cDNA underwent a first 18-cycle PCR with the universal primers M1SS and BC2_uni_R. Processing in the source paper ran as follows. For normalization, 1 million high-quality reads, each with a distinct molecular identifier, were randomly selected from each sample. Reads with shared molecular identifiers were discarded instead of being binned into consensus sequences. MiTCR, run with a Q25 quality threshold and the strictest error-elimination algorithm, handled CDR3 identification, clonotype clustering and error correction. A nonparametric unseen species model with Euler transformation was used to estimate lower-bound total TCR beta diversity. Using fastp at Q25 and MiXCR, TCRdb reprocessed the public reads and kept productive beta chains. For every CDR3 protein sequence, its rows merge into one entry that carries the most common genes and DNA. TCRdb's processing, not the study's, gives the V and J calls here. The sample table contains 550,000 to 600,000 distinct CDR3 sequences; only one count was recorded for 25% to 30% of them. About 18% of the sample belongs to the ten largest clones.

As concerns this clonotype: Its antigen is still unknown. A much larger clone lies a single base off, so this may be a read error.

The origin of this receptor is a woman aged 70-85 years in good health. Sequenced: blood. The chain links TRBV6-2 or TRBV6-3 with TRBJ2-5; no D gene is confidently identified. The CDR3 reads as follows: CASTTRLSYERYF. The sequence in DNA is TGTGCCAGCACTACCAGGTTAAGCTACGAGCGGTACTTC.